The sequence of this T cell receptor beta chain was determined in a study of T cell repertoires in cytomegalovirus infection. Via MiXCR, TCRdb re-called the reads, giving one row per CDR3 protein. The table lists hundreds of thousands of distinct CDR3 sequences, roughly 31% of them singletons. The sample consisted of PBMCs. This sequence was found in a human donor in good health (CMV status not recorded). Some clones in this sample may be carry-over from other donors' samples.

The CDR3 here is CASSPEGGASETQYF. The CDR3 coding sequence is TGTGCCAGCAGCCCCGAAGGGGGCGCCTCGGAGACCCAGTACTTC. The chain carries TRBV7-9 and TRBJ2-5; TRBD1 agrees at 7 bases. V trimming: 5 bases; J trimming: 5 bases; junction bases outside the gene matches: 11. This CDR3 spans 15 amino acids. The germline gives CDR1 SEHNR, CDR2 FQNEAQ (reference sequence).